Sequencing of this T cell receptor (beta chain) was carried out in a study of identical twins. TCRdb reprocessed the 5' RACE reads with MiXCR, giving one entry per CDR3 protein. The data show 540,000 or so distinct CDR3 sequences, around 22% seen once. CDR3 length: 13 residues. Looked up from germline, CDR1 is SGHTA and CDR2 is FQGTGA. Trimming pared 8 bases from V and 1 base from J, leaving 8 bases between. These sequences were also reported in another study, on yellow fever vaccine responses in identical twins.

Sample: CD4+ T cells sorted from blood. The sequence was obtained from a woman younger than 35 in good health. The chain combines TRBV7-3 with TRBJ2-2; D remains unclear. For the CDR3, the DNA is TGTGCCAGCCGTGTGGGGAACACCGGGGAGCTGTTTTTT. Its protein product is CASRVGNTGELFF.